A single sample is the source of the 22 T cell receptor beta chains below, sequenced in a study of control samples from healthy donors and cancer patients. Libraries were prepared by immunoSEQ multiplex PCR; TCRdb keeps only in-frame clonotypes and omits some of them. The sample shows approximately 100,000 clones, 70% to 90% of them seen only once. What was sequenced was blood. The origin of the receptors is a man younger than 45 in good health.

The genes are TRBV2 and TRBJ2-5; D might be TRBD1 or TRBD2, each matching 6 bases. The CDR3 is made up of 17 amino acids. Trimming removed 6 bases at V and 5 bases at J, with 25 bases between. The V gene's germline CDR1 is SNHLY and CDR2 FYNNEI. The CDR3 DNA sequence: TGTGCCAGCAGCGCCCAGGGGTCTAGCGACATTGGGGAGACCCAGTACTTC. It encodes CASSAQGSSDIGETQYF.

The rearrangement uses TRBV19 and TRBJ2-6; either TRBD1 or TRBD2 may supply D (5 bases each). V was cut by 5 bases and J by 0 bases, with 11 bases left in between. The CDR3 sequence is 16 residues long. CDR1 and CDR2 from the germline V gene are LNHDA and SQIVND (reference sequence). CDR3 DNA sequence: TGTGCCAGTAGTCGGGACGGCGGCTCTGGGGCCAACGTCCTGACTTTC. This sequence encodes CASSRDGGSGANVLTF.

This sequence joins TRBV19 and TRBJ2-7; weak D call: TRBD1 (5 bases). CDR1 and CDR2 (germline): LNHDA, SQIVND (reference sequence). The CDR3 is made up of 14 amino acids. V was clipped by 4 bases and J by 0 bases, with 10 bases between them. The DNA for the CDR3 is TGTGCCAGTAGTAAGACAGCGTTCTCCTACGAGCAGTACTTC. It specifies CASSKTAFSYEQYF.

CDR3 amino acids: CASSLGSRSDTQYF. The CDR3 DNA reads TGTGCCAGCAGCTTAGGGAGCCGGTCAGATACGCAGTATTTT. The V gene is TRBV11-2, the J gene TRBJ2-3; D gene unclear. V lost 1 base and J lost 4, with 9 bases in between. CDR1 and CDR2 (germline): SGHAT, FQNNGV. The length of the CDR3 is 14 residues.

The gene calls are TRBV19 and TRBJ1-5; D is unresolved. The CDR3 runs 13 residues. Trimming shortened V by 2 bases and J by 2 bases, and 4 bases separated the two germline ends. Germline V gene data show CDR1 as LNHDA and CDR2 as SQIVND (reference sequence). The CDR3 DNA follows: TGTGCCAGTAGTATACCCGGCAATCAGCCCCAGCATTTT. Translating gives CASSIPGNQPQHF.

The rearrangement joins TRBV19 to TRBJ1-1; D is uncertain. V lost 1 base, J lost 0 bases, and 6 bases lay in between. The germline V gene has CDR1 LNHDA and CDR2 SQIVND (reference sequence). The CDR3 contains 14 residues. CDR3 coding DNA: TGTGCCAGTAGTATAGCCTCGGTGAACACTGAAGCTTTCTTT. This encodes CASSIASVNTEAFF.

In the case of this clone: This specimen includes other DNA sequences encoding the same CDR3. This sequence joins TRBV5-6 and TRBJ2-2; 7 bases align to TRBD1. CDR1 SGHDT and CDR2 YYEEEE come from the germline V gene. V trimming: 5 bases; J trimming: 7 bases; junction bases outside the gene matches: 5. CDR3 length: 13 residues. CDR3 nucleotides: TGTGCCAGCAGACGTACAGGGGTCGGGGAGCTGTTTTTT. This codes for CASRRTGVGELFF.

V gene TRBV24-1 combines with J gene TRBJ1-2, with a tentative D call TRBD1 (6 bases). With 2 bases removed from V and 1 base from J, the gap between germline ends came to 22 bases. Germline CDR1 reads KGHDR; CDR2 reads SFDVKD. The CDR3 runs to 19 residues. CDR3 region: CATSDSAGTPAPNNYGYTF. The CDR3 DNA follows: TGTGCCACCAGTGATTCCGCCGGGACACCCGCTCCAAATAACTATGGCTACACCTTC.

The chain has TRBV19 and TRBJ2-4, with TRBD2 as a possible D gene (5 bases). Trimming cost V 5 bases and J 7 bases, with 15 bases left between them. CDR3 length: 14 amino acids. Looked up from germline, CDR1 is LNHDA and CDR2 is SQIVND (reference sequence). The CDR3 region has the DNA TGTGCCAGTAGTCCGATTGGGTCGGGGAACATTCAGTACTTC. Protein sequence: CASSPIGSGNIQYF.

The V call is TRBV28, the J call TRBJ2-7, with D possibly matching TRBD1 (6 bases). Deletions cut 5 bases from V and 6 bases from J, with 14 bases between. Germline CDR1 MDHEN, CDR2 SYDVKM. The CDR3 totals 13 residues. In nucleotides, the CDR3 is TGTGCCAGCAGTCCCCAACAGGGTGGCGAGCAGTACTTC. Amino acid sequence: CASSPQQGGEQYF.

The rearrangement links TRBV20-1 to TRBJ1-1; the D is unclear. CDR1 and CDR2 (germline): DFQATT, SNEGSKA (reference sequence). This CDR3 is built from 14 residues. Trimming left V 3 bases short and J 6 bases short, with 17 bases between. The CDR3 loop is CSASFGTPDAEAFF. For the CDR3, the DNA is TGCAGTGCTAGTTTTGGTACCCCGGACGCTGAAGCTTTCTTT.

The CDR3 loop is CASSSMPREQYF. For the CDR3, the DNA is TGTGCCAGCAGCTCCATGCCCCGCGAGCAGTACTTC. The rearrangement joins TRBV11-2 to TRBJ2-7, with D unresolved. Germline CDR1 and CDR2: SGHAT and FQNNGV. The CDR3 has 12 amino acids. Trimming took 4 bases from V and 6 from J, leaving 10 bases between them.

This chain connects TRBV24-1 to TRBJ2-1; no clear D gene. Germline CDR1 reads KGHDR; CDR2 reads SFDVKD. The CDR3 consists of 14 residues. The V gene lost 3 bases and the J gene lost 7 bases, with 12 bases spanning the gap. CDR3 sequence reads: CATSDTATWNEQFF. CDR3 bases: TGTGCCACCAGTGATACCGCAACTTGGAATGAGCAGTTCTTC.

The chain joins TRBV3-1 (or the pseudogene TRBV3-2) to TRBJ1-6; D unclear. There are 14 residues in the CDR3. Trimming cost V 0 bases and J 7 bases, with 7 bases left between them. CDR1 is LGHDT, CDR2 YNNKEL, per germline (reference sequence). CDR3 sequence (DNA): TGTGCCAGCAGCCAAGACTGGGGAAATTCACCCCTCCACTTT. Encoded protein: CASSQDWGNSPLHF.

The genes are TRBV5-1 and TRBJ2-1, with D perhaps TRBD2 (5 bases). Trimming stripped 5 bases from V and 5 bases from J, with 8 bases between. Germline V CDR1 and CDR2: SGHRS, YFSETQ. This CDR3 is built from 12 residues. The CDR3 is CASREADNEQFF. CDR3 in DNA: TGCGCCAGCAGAGAAGCGGACAATGAGCAGTTCTTC. Full variable domain (missing parts from reference TRBV5-1 and TRBJ2-1): KAGVTQTPRYLIKTRGQQVTLSCSPISGHRSVSWYQQTPGQGLQFLFEYFSETQRNKGNFPGRFSGRQFSNSRSEMNVSTLELGDSALYLCASREADNEQFFGPGTRLTVL.

The chain combines TRBV12-3 or TRBV12-4 with TRBJ1-1, with a possible D match to TRBD1 (5 bases). Between the trimmed V and J ends, which lost 5 bases and 3 bases, there was a span of 10 bases. The CDR3 has 13 amino acids. The CDR3 nucleotides read TGTGCCAGCAGTCTGCCAGGGTACACTGAAGCTTTCTTT. This encodes CASSLPGYTEAFF.

This chain connects TRBV19 to TRBJ2-4; D is perhaps TRBD1 (6 bases). Germline loops: CDR1 LNHDA, CDR2 SQIVND (reference sequence). V was clipped by 4 bases and J by 1 base, with 11 bases between them. The CDR3 has 15 amino acids. The CDR3 reads CASSTPGVAKNIQYF. The CDR3, as DNA: TGTGCCAGTAGTACCCCAGGGGTGGCCAAAAACATTCAGTACTTC. The whole variable domain, filled in from reference TRBV19 and TRBJ2-4, reads DGGITQSPKYLFRKEGQNVTLSCEQNLNHDAMYWYRQDPGQGLRLIYYSQIVNDFQKGDIAEGYSVSREKKESFPLTVTSAQKNPTAFYLCASSTPGVAKNIQYFGAGTRLSVL.

CDR3 in DNA: TGTGCCAGTAGTGCGGGACTGGTCTTCGAGCAGTACTTC. Residues: CASSAGLVFEQYF. The V call is TRBV19, the J call TRBJ2-7; D is possibly TRBD2 (6 bases). The CDR3 contains 13 residues. With 5 bases removed from V and 6 bases from J, the gap between germline ends came to 14 bases. The germline gives CDR1 LNHDA, CDR2 SQIVND (reference sequence).

The gene calls are TRBV4-1 and TRBJ1-4, with 7 nucleotides matching TRBD1. Germline assignment: CDR1 MGHRA and CDR2 YSYEKL. CDR3 length: 15 residues. J gave up 5 bases and V 4 bases, and 7 bases lay outside the gene matches. CDR3 coding DNA: TGCGCCAGCAGCCCCCGACAGGGACTAAATGAAAAACTGTTTTTT. It codes for CASSPRQGLNEKLFF.

The table lists this clone with a count of one. The CDR3 loop reads CASSYLYDTRYEQYF. Written as DNA, the CDR3 is TGTGCCAGCAGTTACCTGTACGACACTAGGTACGAGCAGTACTTC. The V gene is TRBV6-5, the J gene TRBJ2-7, with a tentative D call TRBD2 (5 bases). The CDR3 spans 15 residues. Germline V lookup: CDR1 MNHEY, CDR2 SVGAGI. Trimming shortened V by 2 bases and J by 4 bases, and 15 bases separated the two germline ends.

This chain uses TRBV7-3 with TRBJ1-1; a weak D match, TRBD1 (5 bases). The germline V gene has CDR1 SGHTA and CDR2 FQGTGA. Trimming pared 2 bases from V and 2 bases from J, leaving 9 bases between. This CDR3 contains 14 residues. This chain's CDR3 is CASSLWGRNTEAFF. DNA of the CDR3: TGTGCCAGCAGCTTATGGGGGAGAAACACTGAAGCTTTCTTT. Full variable domain (rest looked up from reference TRBV7-3 and TRBJ1-1): GAGVSQTPSNKVTEKGKYVELRCDPISGHTALYWYRQSLGQGPEFLIYFQGTGAADDSGLPNDRFFAVRPEGSVSTLKIQRTERGDSAVYLCASSLWGRNTEAFFGQGTRLTVV.

This rearrangement joins TRBV6-6 to TRBJ2-1; 12 bases are a match to TRBD2. V shed 6 bases and J 5 bases; nucleotides not matched to a gene: 8. The CDR3 length is 16 residues. Germline-derived CDR1 and CDR2 are MNHNY and SVGAGI (reference sequence). This CDR3 is CASSPSGRAYNNEQFF. CDR3 coding DNA: TGTGCCAGCAGCCCTAGCGGGAGGGCGTATAACAATGAGCAGTTCTTC.